This TCR beta chain was observed in a study of blood T cell repertoires in COVID-19. Repertoires were generated with immunoSEQ multiplex PCR, while TCRdb's copy carries only in-frame clones and drops some. The table has over 50,000 clones, roughly three quarters seen once. This clone was recorded a few times. The CDR3 has 14 amino acids. CDR1 MNHEY and CDR2 SMNVEV come from the germline V gene (reference sequence). The V gene end was trimmed by 7 bases and the J gene end by 6 bases; junction bases not matched to a gene: 6. The receptor comes from a human donor with active or convalescent COVID-19. The donor label of this sample is uncertain. Sequenced: peripheral blood. The chain uses TRBV27 and TRBJ2-2; 9 bases align to TRBD1. The CDR3 reads CASTSGTGPGELFF. The CDR3 DNA sequence: TGTGCCAGCACCTCCGGGACAGGGCCCGGGGAGCTGTTTTTT.